By sample share, the clone carrying this T cell receptor (beta chain) is medium-sized (0.01 to 0.1%). Antigen: not known. Amplification of TCR beta used genomic DNA extracted from peripheral blood. The data stem from a study of T cell repertoires in aging, cancer and after chemotherapy. Across the whole study: The whole study produced a dataset of around 8.4 million TCR reads.

Study-level points and caveats: Rebound thymic output was suggested by rising median generation probability during chemotherapy in each cancer cohort.

Multiplex touch-down PCR with TRB-A/B primers amplified rearranged V-D-J TRB sequences. TCRdb processed the multiplex PCR reads anew with MiXCR; each CDR3 protein has one entry. The sample includes around 8,800 distinct CDR3 sequences, less than 25% of them seen just once. The sequenced material came from blood. The clonotype was recovered from a human donor with a blood cancer. The donor label of this sample is uncertain.

This CDR3 is CASSISPSGNYEQYF. CDR3 nucleotide sequence: TGTGCCAGTAGTATAAGCCCTAGCGGGAACTACGAGCAGTACTTC. The rearrangement joins TRBV19 to TRBJ2-7; 9 bases line up with TRBD2. The ends lost 2 bases at V and 3 bases at J; junction bases unmatched: 5. The length of the CDR3 is 15 residues. Germline CDR1 is LNHDA and CDR2 is SQIVND (reference sequence).